One TCR beta chain is described in this entry. The CDR3 has 14 amino acids. With V trimmed by 8 bases and J by 5 bases, 8 bases remained unmatched. The germline gives CDR1 SGHTA, CDR2 FQGTGA. The data were produced by immunoSEQ multiplex PCR, yet TCRdb's version contains in-frame clones alone and is incomplete. This sample yields more than 200,000 clones, of which around 87% are seen a single time; around 7% belongs to the top ten. These data belong to a study of blood T cell repertoires in COVID-19. Study-wide context: Cohort 3 donors were reported recovered after two negative PCRs, clearance, or symptom resolution.

The specimen was PBMCs or T cells enriched from blood (not recorded which). The chain uses TRBV7-3 and TRBJ2-7, with 11 bases identical to TRBD1. This receptor was obtained from a man between 25 and 39 years old in a cohort exposed to, infected with or recovered from COVID-19 (not recorded which). CDR3 in amino acids: CASAVGQGADEQYF. In DNA, the CDR3 is TGTGCCAGCGCCGTCGGACAGGGGGCCGACGAGCAGTACTTC.